This TCR beta chain was sequenced for a study of PD-1 blockade in mismatch repair-deficient tumors. Study as a whole: Enrolled about 2012-2016, patients had progressing, pretreated mismatch repair-deficient cancers of 12 to 13 types.

TCRs were sequenced from three patients responding to pembrolizumab. About this clone itself: Its antigen is not identified.

The CDR3 runs 11 residues. V shed 6 bases and J shed 9 bases, with 12 bases lying between them. Germline CDR1 is MGHDK and CDR2 is SYGVNS. The assay was immunoSEQ multiplex PCR, and TCRdb's table has in-frame clones only and misses some. The sample shows some 66,000 clones, 88% of them seen only once. Broader study findings: Tumor-resident clones, often absent from pretreatment blood, expanded after pembrolizumab and then contracted.

The clonotype originates from an adult with mismatch repair-deficient cancer. Source: peripheral blood, taken 52 weeks after starting pembrolizumab. The V gene is TRBV25-1, the J gene TRBJ2-7; D gene uncertain. This chain's CDR3 is CASSLGLGQYF. CDR3 in DNA: TGTGCCAGCAGCCTCGGGCTGGGGCAGTACTTC.